This section outlines one T cell receptor (beta chain) sequence together with its context. Methods used by the authors: From reference gene primer amplification, estimates of nucleated cell counts were derived. Measured with immunoSEQ multiplex PCR; TCRdb has only the in-frame clones, and not every one. V and J calls and clone size are as listed in that table; D and trimming were resolved from the DNA. The sample lists around 180,000 clones; more than 75% were seen once. The sample comes from a study of blood T cell repertoires in COVID-19. The wider study: Spain, Italy and the United States supplied samples that represented acute and convalescent COVID-19.

Patients in Seattle were enrolled during active infection, then followed longitudinally. CDR1 SGHTS and CDR2 YDEGEE come from the germline V gene. The CDR3 covers 15 residues. V was pared by 4 bases and J by 0 bases, with 1 base of the junction left unmatched. The receptor was isolated from a person aged 70 to 85 with COVID-19, enrolled during active disease. The sequenced sample was peripheral blood. The V and J genes are TRBV5-8 and TRBJ2-1; 10 bases fit TRBD2. The CDR3 DNA sequence: TGTGCCAGCAGCCGACTAGCGGGCTCCTACAATGAGCAGTTCTTC. Translation: CASSRLAGSYNEQFF.